What follows are 11 T cell receptor beta chains derived from one specimen sequenced in a study of blood T cell repertoires in COVID-19. TCRdb's copy holds only in-frame clones and misses some; the assay was immunoSEQ multiplex PCR. The data hold approximately 53,000 clones, with approximately 90% observed a single time. The material sequenced was peripheral blood. The receptors here all came from a woman of 80 years or more with COVID-19, enrolled during active disease.

The CDR3: CASSKETVFGGYTF. CDR3 nucleotide sequence: TGTGCCAGCAGCAAAGAAACGGTATTCGGGGGCTACACCTTC. This sequence joins TRBV21-1 and TRBJ1-2. TRBV21-1 is flagged as a pseudogene. The CDR3 loop spans 14 amino acids.

In its sample, this clone was seen a few times. This rearrangement joins TRBV5-4 to TRBJ1-2; 10 bases fit TRBD1. V lost 4 bases, J lost 0 bases, and 3 bases stayed unmatched. The CDR3 extends over 15 amino acids. Germline loops: CDR1 SGHNT, CDR2 YYREEE (reference sequence). CDR3: CASSAGQGSNYGYTF. In DNA form, the CDR3 reads TGTGCCAGCAGCGCGGGACAGGGGTCTAACTATGGCTACACCTTC.

This chain connects TRBV29-1 to TRBJ2-2; 8 bases match TRBD2. Germline values: CDR1 SQVTM, CDR2 ANQGSEA. The CDR3 consists of 14 residues. With V trimmed by 7 bases and J by 5 bases, 9 bases remained unmatched. CDR3 protein: CSALNSGATGELFF. CDR3 coding DNA: TGCAGCGCCCTGAATAGCGGGGCAACCGGGGAGCTGTTTTTT.

The V gene is TRBV12-5, the J gene TRBJ1-6; possible D gene TRBD1, 6 bases. CDR1 is LGHNT, CDR2 FRNRAP, per germline. The CDR3 consists of 16 residues. The ends were cut back, 7 bases at V and 2 bases at J, with 15 bases in the middle. CDR3 protein: CASALTGNTYNSPLHF. Written as DNA, the CDR3 is TGTGCTAGTGCCCTAACAGGGAACACCTATAATTCACCCCTCCACTTT. Full variable domain (remainder filled in from reference TRBV12-5 and TRBJ1-6): DARVTQTPRHKVTEMGQEVTMRCQPILGHNTVFWYRQTMMQGLELLAYFRNRAPLDDSGMPKDRFSAEMPDATLATLKIQPSEPRDSAVYFCASALTGNTYNSPLHFGNGTRLTVT.

V is TRBV6-6 and J is TRBJ1-2, with 9 bases that match TRBD1. Germline lookup yields CDR1 MNHNY and CDR2 SVGAGI (reference sequence). The CDR3 sequence is 19 residues long. The ends lost 5 bases at V and 2 bases at J; junction bases unmatched: 18. CDR3 sequence reads: CASSPHARDRDQLNYGYTF. The CDR3 bases are TGTGCCAGCAGTCCTCACGCTCGGGACAGGGACCAACTAAACTATGGCTACACCTTC.

In its sample, this clone was seen a few times. The chain employs TRBV27 and TRBJ2-7; 8 nucleotides agree with TRBD1. J lost 5 bases, V lost 5 bases, and 8 bases had no gene match. This CDR3 contains 14 residues. Germline V gene data show CDR1 as MNHEY and CDR2 as SMNVEV (reference sequence). CDR3 protein: CASSPRTGFNEQYF. The CDR3 bases are TGTGCCAGCAGTCCGCGGACAGGGTTTAACGAGCAGTACTTC.

V and J are TRBV3-1 (or the pseudogene TRBV3-2) and TRBJ1-6, with 7 bases identical to TRBD1. The CDR3 covers 15 residues. Germline V lookup: CDR1 LGHDT, CDR2 YNNKEL (reference sequence). V lost 5 bases and J lost 2; bases outside the gene matches: 3. As DNA, the CDR3 is TGTGCCAGCAGCTTCGGGACAGCCTATAATTCACCCCTCCACTTT. It encodes CASSFGTAYNSPLHF.

V gene TRBV5-1 combines with J gene TRBJ2-7, with D tentatively TRBD2 (6 bases). V was shortened by 0 bases and J by 6 bases, with 16 bases between the two germline ends. This CDR3 spans 15 amino acids. Looked up from germline, CDR1 is SGHRS and CDR2 is YFSETQ. The CDR3 DNA sequence: TGCGCCAGCAGCTTGGCCGGGGACTCTCCTGGCGAGCAGTACTTC. Translating gives CASSLAGDSPGEQYF.

The J gene is TRBJ2-1, the V gene TRBV2; D not resolved. CDR1 is SNHLY and CDR2 is FYNNEI in the germline V gene. The CDR3 covers 16 residues. The ends were cut back, 6 bases at V and 0 bases at J, with 15 bases in the middle. The CDR3 protein is CASRSVDIYSYNEQFF. The CDR3 bases are TGTGCCAGCAGGTCAGTCGACATATACTCCTACAATGAGCAGTTCTTC.

This chain joins TRBV5-1 and TRBJ2-1; 10 positions match TRBD2. There are 15 residues in the CDR3. V gave up 7 bases and J gave up 6 bases; unmatched junction bases: 10. Germline CDR1 reads SGHRS; CDR2 reads YFSETQ. DNA of the CDR3: TGCGCCAGCTACACCACTAGCGGGACCTCCAATGAGCAGTTCTTC. This gives the protein CASYTTSGTSNEQFF. The full variable domain, with the rest looked up from reference TRBV5-1 and TRBJ2-1, is KAGVTQTPRYLIKTRGQQVTLSCSPISGHRSVSWYQQTPGQGLQFLFEYFSETQRNKGNFPGRFSGRQFSNSRSEMNVSTLELGDSALYLCASYTTSGTSNEQFFGPGTRLTVL.

This clone was detected only once. This rearrangement joins TRBV15 to TRBJ1-1; perhaps TRBD1 as D (6 bases). The CDR3 has 16 amino acids. Trimming took 0 bases from V and 0 from J, leaving 11 bases between them. CDR1 is LNHNV, CDR2 YYDKDF, per germline (reference sequence). In DNA form, the CDR3 reads TGTGCCACCAGCAGAGATGGGCAGGGGCTGAACACTGAAGCTTTCTTT. Amino acid sequence: CATSRDGQGLNTEAFF.